This paragraph covers one T cell receptor beta chain sequence. Antigen: not known. Repertoires were generated with immunoSEQ multiplex PCR, while TCRdb's copy carries only in-frame clones and drops some. The data show 40,000 to 45,000 clones, around nine tenths seen once. With 8 bases removed from V and 16 bases from J, the gap between germline ends came to 24 bases. The germline V gene has CDR1 SNHLY and CDR2 FYNNEI. This CDR3 comprises 13 residues. This sample is drawn from a study of resident and recirculating memory T cells in vitiligo. The wider study: Epidermis came from shave biopsies of lesional and nonlesional sites, plus PBMCs.

Stable vitiligo meant no lesion change over the previous 6 months. General study points: No single dominant TCR clone appeared; lesion clonality varied.

The TCR sequence derives from a male donor with vitiligo. The gene calls are TRBV2 and TRBJ2-1; D may be TRBD2 (5 bases). Sequenced: blood. DNA of the CDR3: TGTGCCAGCGGATTAGAGACTGAGCGGACCGAATTCTTC. This encodes CASGLETERTEFF. The full variable domain, completed using reference TRBV2 and TRBJ2-1, is EPEVTQTPSHQVTQMGQEVILRCVPISNHLYFYWYRQILGQKVEFLVSFYNNEISEKSEIFDDQFSVERPDGSNFTLKIRSTKLEDSAMYFCASGLETERTEFFGPGTRLTVL.